The source of this TCR beta chain is a study of T cells in Graves' hyperthyroidism and ophthalmopathy. Notes on the study in general: Most thyroid clonotypes expanded above 0.001 were also detected in blood.

This clonotype came up many times. Its specificity is unknown. Amplified TCR beta CDR3 regions came from RNA transcripts. First-round RT-PCR targeting the TCR CDR3 was performed with the HTBI primer set. MiXCR, applied by TCRdb to the multiplex PCR reads, yields one record per CDR3 protein. The table records some 500,000 distinct CDR3 sequences, roughly 14% of them present only once. Newly diagnosed hyperthyroidism patients aged 18 to 65 years had disease lasting under 2 months. Diagnosis rested on symptoms, serum thyroxine and TRAb, thyroid ultrasound, and orbital computed tomography. Extraction of PBMCs used roughly 9.3 ml of fresh peripheral blood. This CDR3 is 14 amino acids long. Germline V gene sequence: CDR1 KGHSH, CDR2 LQKENI. Trimming removed 0 bases at V and 5 bases at J, with 10 bases between.

The sequence derives from a woman younger than 35 with Graves' hyperthyroidism. The chain combines TRBV18 with TRBJ1-1, with TRBD1 as a possible D gene (5 bases). The sequencing input was blood. The CDR3 loop is CASSPPRERTEAFF. CDR3 sequence (DNA): TGTGCCAGCTCACCACCCAGGGAGAGGACTGAAGCTTTCTTT.